This TCR beta chain was identified in a study of blood T cells in healthy people across ages. Germline V gene sequence: CDR1 ENHRY, CDR2 SYGVKD. CDR3 length equals 14 residues. V dropped 6 bases and J dropped 7 bases, with 19 bases sitting between them. Each donor's blood draw was ten milliliters of peripheral blood. A note on this clonotype: Its matching antigen is unknown. A read error may explain this, as a much larger clone is one base away.

General study results and limits: Among long-lived donors, naive CD4+ cells were more numerous and diversity higher than in aged donors. Using unsorted PBMCs precluded a conclusive naive versus antigen-experienced comparison.

The authors ran a second PCR of 7 to 11 cycles using a sample-barcoded 5' primer and a J-beta primer mix. MiXCR, applied by TCRdb to the 5' RACE reads, yields one record per CDR3 protein. This sample carries some 670,000 distinct CDR3 sequences, 40% to 65% of them seen once, and the ten largest clones take approximately 15%. This clonotype was obtained from a woman aged 80 or over in good health. Sequencing input: blood. The chain is built from TRBV10-3 and TRBJ2-7, with a possible D match to TRBD1 (5 bases). CDR3 loop: CAIRGQGPYNEQYF. CDR3 DNA sequence: TGTGCCATCAGAGGGCAGGGTCCCTACAATGAGCAGTACTTC.